Listed below are T cell receptor beta chains from one sample, sequenced in a study of T cell responses to AZD1222 COVID-19 vaccine. TCRdb's copy holds only in-frame clones and misses some; the assay was immunoSEQ multiplex PCR. The sample consists of some 150,000 clones, about 93% of them appearing once. Sequencing used peripheral blood, obtained on day 0 of AZD1222 vaccination. These TCRs come from an adult in good health. The CDR3 runs from the conserved cysteine through the conserved F or W. D genes are given only for firm matches. Expanded clones get a size class; other rows say once, few or many, or leave the size out.

>.|17|TRBV5-6|.|TRBJ2-7
TGTGCCAGCAGCCTGGATAGAGGCTCAGGAGTGTCCTACGAGCAGTACTTC
CASSLDRGSGVSYEQYF
>.|15|TRBV6-5|TRBD2|TRBJ2-1
TGTGCCAGCAGTTATAGCGGGAGCTCCTACAATGAGCAGTTCTTC
CASSYSGSSYNEQFF
>.|17|TRBV7-3|TRBD2|TRBJ2-3
TGTGCCAGCAGCTCCCGACTAGCGGGAGACAAGTCAGATACGCAGTATTTT
CASSSRLAGDKSDTQYF
>.|15|TRBV4-2|.|TRBJ2-7
TGTGCCAGCAGCCAAGTAACTGGGGAATCCTACGAGCAGTACTTC
CASSQVTGESYEQYF
>.|9|TRBV5-4|.|TRBJ2-7
TGTGCGATTACTTGGGAGCAGTACTTC
CAITWEQYF
>.|16|TRBV19|TRBD2|TRBJ2-7
TGTGCCAGTAGCCTAGCGGGAGGGAGAGCCTCCTACGAGCAGTACTTC
CASSLAGGRASYEQYF
>.|12|TRBV28|.|TRBJ1-1
TGTGCCAGCACCAAAGGGCAGTTTGAAGCTTTCTTT
CASTKGQFEAFF
>.|15|TRBV9|.|TRBJ2-1
TGTGCCAGCAGCGTGGGACCAACAATCTACAATGAGCAGTTCTTC
CASSVGPTIYNEQFF
>.|12|TRBV6-2/TRBV6-3|.|TRBJ1-2
TGTGCCAGCAGTACTGGGGGAAACGGCTACACCTTC
CASSTGGNGYTF
>.|13|TRBV28|.|TRBJ1-1
TGTGCCAGCAGTCCCTTTTTGAACACTGAAGCTTTCTTT
CASSPFLNTEAFF
>.|14|TRBV5-1|TRBD2|TRBJ2-7
TGCGCCAGCCGCCTGGGGACTACCGCCTACGAGCAGTACTTC
CASRLGTTAYEQYF
>.|14|TRBV2|.|TRBJ2-7
TGTGCCAGCAACCCCCAACTAGGGCGTTACGAGCAGTACTTC
CASNPQLGRYEQYF
>once|16|TRBV4-3|.|TRBJ2-4
TGCGCCAGCAGCCAAGATACAACTAGTGCCAAAAACATTCAGTACTTC
CASSQDTTSAKNIQYF
>once|15|TRBV6-5|TRBD1|TRBJ2-7
TGTGCCAGCAGTTACTCGTGGACAGGGACCTACGAGCAGTACTTC
CASSYSWTGTYEQYF
>.|16|TRBV28|.|TRBJ1-1
TGTGCCAGCAGTTTCCCCCAGGGAGGGCTGAACACTGAAGCTTTCTTT
CASSFPQGGLNTEAFF
>.|16|TRBV12-5|TRBD2|TRBJ2-1
TGTGCTAGTGGTTTGTCGGCGGGAGGGCCTAGGAATGAGCAGTTCTTC
CASGLSAGGPRNEQFF
>once|13|TRBV28|.|TRBJ2-7
TGTGCCAGCAGTTTACGCTATTCCTACGAGCAGTACTTC
CASSLRYSYEQYF
>once|15|TRBV10-3|.|TRBJ1-1
TGTGCCATCAGCTCCCGGGGGGGAATGAACACTGAAGCTTTCTTT
CAISSRGGMNTEAFF
>.|15|TRBV15|.|TRBJ1-2
TGTGCCACCAGCAGAGATTCGGGGGGGGCGAATGGCTACACCTTC
CATSRDSGGANGYTF
>.|17|TRBV3-1/TRBV3-2|.|TRBJ2-7
TGTGCCAGCAGCCAAGTAGGCCTGGACGGGATTATTTGCGAGCAGTACTTC
CASSQVGLDGIICEQYF
>.|18|TRBV3-1/TRBV3-2|.|TRBJ1-3
TGTGCCAGCAGCCAAGTTGGATTTTTGGGGTTTAAGAGAAACACCATATATTTT
CASSQVGFLGFKRNTIYF
>.|22|TRBV4-2|TRBD2|TRBJ2-3
TGTGCCAGCAGCCAAGCGAGGACTAGCGGGAGGGGTCCGGCTATGAACACAGATACGCAGTATTTT
CASSQARTSGRGPAMNTDTQYF
>once|15|TRBV9|.|TRBJ1-2
TGTGCCAGCAGCGTAGAAGTCACAGGGTTGTATGGCTACACCTTC
CASSVEVTGLYGYTF
>.|15|TRBV4-3|TRBD2|TRBJ2-1
TGCGCCAGCAGCCGAGGACTAGCGGGAGAGGGCGAGCAGTTCTTC
CASSRGLAGEGEQFF
>.|15|TRBV24-1|TRBD2|TRBJ2-1
TGTGCCACCAGTGCGTCTAGCGGGACGGGAAATGAGCAGTTCTTC
CATSASSGTGNEQFF
>.|14|TRBV6-1|.|TRBJ2-7
TGTGCCAGCAGTGAAAGGGGAACCTCCTACGAGCAGTACTTC
CASSERGTSYEQYF
>.|15|TRBV28|TRBD1|TRBJ2-3
TGTGCCAGCAGTTTTCAGGGGGCCGGCACAGATACGCAGTATTTT
CASSFQGAGTDTQYF